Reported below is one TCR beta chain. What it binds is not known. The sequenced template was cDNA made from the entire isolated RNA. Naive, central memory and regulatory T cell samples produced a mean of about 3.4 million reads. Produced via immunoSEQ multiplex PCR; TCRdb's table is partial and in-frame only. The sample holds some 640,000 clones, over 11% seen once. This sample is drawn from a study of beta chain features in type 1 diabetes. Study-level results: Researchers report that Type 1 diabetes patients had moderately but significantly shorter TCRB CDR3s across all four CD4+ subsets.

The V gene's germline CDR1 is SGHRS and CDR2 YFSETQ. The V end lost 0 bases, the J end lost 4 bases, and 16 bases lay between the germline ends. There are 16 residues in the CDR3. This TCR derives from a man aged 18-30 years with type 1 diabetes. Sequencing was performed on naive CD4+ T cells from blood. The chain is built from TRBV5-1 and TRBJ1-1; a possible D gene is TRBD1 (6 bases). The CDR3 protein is CASSLVETGRSTEAFF. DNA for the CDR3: TGCGCCAGCAGCTTGGTGGAAACAGGGAGGAGCACTGAAGCTTTCTTT.